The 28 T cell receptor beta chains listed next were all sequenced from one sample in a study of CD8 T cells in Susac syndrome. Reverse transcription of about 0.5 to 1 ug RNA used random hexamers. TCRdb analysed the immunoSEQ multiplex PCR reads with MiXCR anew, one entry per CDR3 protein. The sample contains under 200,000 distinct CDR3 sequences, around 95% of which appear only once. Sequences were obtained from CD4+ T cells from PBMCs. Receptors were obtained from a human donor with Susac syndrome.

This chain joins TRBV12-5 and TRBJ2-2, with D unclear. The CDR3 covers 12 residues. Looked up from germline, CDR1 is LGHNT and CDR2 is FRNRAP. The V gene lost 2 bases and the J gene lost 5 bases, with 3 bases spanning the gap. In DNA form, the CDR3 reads TGTGCTAGTGGTTTGTTTACCGGGGAGCTGTTTTTT. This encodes CASGLFTGELFF.

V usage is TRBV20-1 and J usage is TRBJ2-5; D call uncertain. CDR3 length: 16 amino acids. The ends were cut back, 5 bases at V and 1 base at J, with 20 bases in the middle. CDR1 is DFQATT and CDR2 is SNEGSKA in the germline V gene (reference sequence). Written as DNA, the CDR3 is TGCAGTGCTTCAAAACCCCCTCTTGGGCTCCAAGAGACCCAGTACTTC. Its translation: CSASKPPLGLQETQYF.

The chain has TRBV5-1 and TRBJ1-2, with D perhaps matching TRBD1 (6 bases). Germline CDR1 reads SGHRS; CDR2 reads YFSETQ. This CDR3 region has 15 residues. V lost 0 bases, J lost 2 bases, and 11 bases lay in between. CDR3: CASSLDAGENYGYTF. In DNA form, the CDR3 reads TGCGCCAGCAGCTTGGATGCAGGGGAGAACTATGGCTACACCTTC. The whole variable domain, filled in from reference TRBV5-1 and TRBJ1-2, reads KAGVTQTPRYLIKTRGQQVTLSCSPISGHRSVSWYQQTPGQGLQFLFEYFSETQRNKGNFPGRFSGRQFSNSRSEMNVSTLELGDSALYLCASSLDAGENYGYTFGSGTRLTVV.

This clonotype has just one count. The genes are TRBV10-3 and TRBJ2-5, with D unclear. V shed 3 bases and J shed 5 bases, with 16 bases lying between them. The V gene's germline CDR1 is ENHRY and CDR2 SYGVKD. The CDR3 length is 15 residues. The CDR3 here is CAISEGSPQAETQYF. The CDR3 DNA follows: TGTGCCATCAGTGAAGGGTCGCCTCAAGCGGAGACCCAGTACTTC.

This CDR3 reads CASSLVGSDTQYF. As DNA, the CDR3 is TGCGCCAGCAGCTTGGTGGGGTCAGATACGCAGTATTTT. This sequence joins TRBV5-1 and TRBJ2-3; no reliable D call. The CDR3 is 13 amino acids. V lost 0 bases to trimming and J lost 4 bases, with 6 bases between them. Germline V lookup: CDR1 SGHRS, CDR2 YFSETQ. Complete variable domain (other parts from reference TRBV5-1 and TRBJ2-3): KAGVTQTPRYLIKTRGQQVTLSCSPISGHRSVSWYQQTPGQGLQFLFEYFSETQRNKGNFPGRFSGRQFSNSRSEMNVSTLELGDSALYLCASSLVGSDTQYFGPGTRLTVL.

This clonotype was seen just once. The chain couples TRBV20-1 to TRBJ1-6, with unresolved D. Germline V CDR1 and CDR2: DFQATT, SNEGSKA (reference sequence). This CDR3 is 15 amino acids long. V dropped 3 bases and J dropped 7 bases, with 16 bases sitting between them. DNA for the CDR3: TGCAGTGCTAGCCTCGCCGCGGACCGGAATTCACCCCTCCACTTT. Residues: CSASLAADRNSPLHF.

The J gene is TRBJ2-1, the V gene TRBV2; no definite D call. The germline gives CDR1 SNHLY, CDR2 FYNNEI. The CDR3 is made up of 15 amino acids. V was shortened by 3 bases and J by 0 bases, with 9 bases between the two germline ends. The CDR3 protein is CASSEGPYSYNEQFF. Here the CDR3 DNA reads TGTGCCAGCAGTGAGGGCCCATACTCCTACAATGAGCAGTTCTTC.

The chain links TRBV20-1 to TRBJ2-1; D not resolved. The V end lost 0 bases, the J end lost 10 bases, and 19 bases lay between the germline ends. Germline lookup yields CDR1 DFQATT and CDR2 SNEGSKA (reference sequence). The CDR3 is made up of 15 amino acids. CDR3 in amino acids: CSARDMASLPWEQFF. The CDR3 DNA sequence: TGCAGTGCTAGAGATATGGCTTCGTTGCCTTGGGAGCAGTTCTTC.

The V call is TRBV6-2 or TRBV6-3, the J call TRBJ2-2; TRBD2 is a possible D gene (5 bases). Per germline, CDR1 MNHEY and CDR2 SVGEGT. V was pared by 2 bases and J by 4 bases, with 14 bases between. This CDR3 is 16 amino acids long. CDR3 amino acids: CASSYGMRRGTGELFF. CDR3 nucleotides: TGTGCCAGCAGTTACGGTATGAGACGGGGCACCGGGGAGCTGTTTTTT.

CDR3 residues: CASSLARGTATNEKLFF. For the CDR3, the DNA is TGTGCCAGCAGCTTAGCGCGTGGGACAGCAACTAATGAAAAACTGTTTTTT. The chain links TRBV7-9 to TRBJ1-4; 7 bases are a match to TRBD1. CDR1 and CDR2 (germline): SEHNR, FQNEAQ (reference sequence). Unmatched junction bases numbered 4, after V lost 0 bases and J lost 0 bases. This CDR3 is built from 17 residues.

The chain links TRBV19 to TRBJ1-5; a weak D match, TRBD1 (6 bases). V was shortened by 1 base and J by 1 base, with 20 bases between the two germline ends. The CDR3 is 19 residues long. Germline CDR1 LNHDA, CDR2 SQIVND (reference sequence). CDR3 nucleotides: TGTGCCAGTAGTATAGGGGGGCGGATGGAGGGAGGAAGCAATCAGCCCCAGCATTTT. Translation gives CASSIGGRMEGGSNQPQHF.

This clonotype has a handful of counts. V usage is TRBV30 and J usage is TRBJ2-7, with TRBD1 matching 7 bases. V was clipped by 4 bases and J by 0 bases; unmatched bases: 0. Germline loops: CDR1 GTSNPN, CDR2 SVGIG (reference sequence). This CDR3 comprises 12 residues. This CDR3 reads CAWNRGSYEQYF. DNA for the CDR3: TGTGCCTGGAACAGGGGCTCCTACGAGCAGTACTTC. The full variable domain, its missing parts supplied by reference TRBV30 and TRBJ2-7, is SQTIHQWPATLVQPVGSPLSLECTVEGTSNPNLYWYRQAAGRGLQLLFYSVGIGQISSEVPQNLSASRPQDRQFILSSKKLLLSDSGFYLCAWNRGSYEQYFGPGTRLTVT.

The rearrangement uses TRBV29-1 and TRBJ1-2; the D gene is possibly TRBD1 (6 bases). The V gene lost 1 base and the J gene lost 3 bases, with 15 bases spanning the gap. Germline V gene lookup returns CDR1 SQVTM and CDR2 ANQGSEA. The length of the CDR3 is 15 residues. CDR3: CSVEAPHRDYYGYTF. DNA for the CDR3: TGCAGCGTTGAAGCACCCCACAGGGATTACTATGGCTACACCTTC.

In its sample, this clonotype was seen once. CDR3 sequence (DNA): TGCAGTGCCGGGGTGGGCCCCTATAGCAATCAGCCCCAGCATTTT. Its protein product is CSAGVGPYSNQPQHF. The chain combines TRBV20-1 with TRBJ1-5, with D unclear. Germline V gene lookup returns CDR1 DFQATT and CDR2 SNEGSKA (reference sequence). The V and J ends lost 6 bases and 0 bases respectively, with 15 bases between them. The length of the CDR3 is 15 residues.

CDR3 loop: CASKKGLAGEYEQYF. CDR3 nucleotides: TGTGCCAGCAAAAAGGGACTAGCGGGGGAATACGAGCAGTACTTC. This chain links TRBV27 with TRBJ2-7, with 14 positions matching TRBD2. V shed 7 bases, J shed 4 bases, and the junction held 6 bases outside the gene matches. There are 15 residues in the CDR3. CDR1 and CDR2 from the germline V gene are MNHEY and SMNVEV (reference sequence).

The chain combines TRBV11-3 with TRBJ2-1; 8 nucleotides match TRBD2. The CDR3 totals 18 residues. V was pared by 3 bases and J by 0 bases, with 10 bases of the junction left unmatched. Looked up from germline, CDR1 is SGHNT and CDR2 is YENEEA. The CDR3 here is CASSFRRGAPGSYNEQFF. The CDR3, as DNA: TGTGCCAGCAGCTTCCGGCGGGGGGCCCCTGGCTCCTACAATGAGCAGTTCTTC.

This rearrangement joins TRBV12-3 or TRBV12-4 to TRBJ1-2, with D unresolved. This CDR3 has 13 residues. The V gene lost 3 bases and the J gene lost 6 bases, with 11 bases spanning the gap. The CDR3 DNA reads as TGTGCCAGCAGTTTGATCGGGGTACATGGCTACACCTTC. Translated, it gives CASSLIGVHGYTF.

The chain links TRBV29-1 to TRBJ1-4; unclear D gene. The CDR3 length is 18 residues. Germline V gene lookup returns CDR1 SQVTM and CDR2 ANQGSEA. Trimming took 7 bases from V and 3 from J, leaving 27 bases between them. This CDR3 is CSADTYLQTEGSNEKLFF. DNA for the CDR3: TGCAGCGCCGACACTTATTTACAAACCGAGGGCTCTAATGAAAAACTGTTTTTT.

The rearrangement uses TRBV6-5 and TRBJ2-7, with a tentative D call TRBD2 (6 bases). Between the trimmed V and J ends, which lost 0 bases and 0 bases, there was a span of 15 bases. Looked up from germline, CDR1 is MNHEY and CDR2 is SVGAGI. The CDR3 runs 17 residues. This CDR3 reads CASSYSFLGGTSYEQYF. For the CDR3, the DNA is TGTGCCAGCAGTTACTCGTTCTTGGGCGGGACCTCCTACGAGCAGTACTTC.

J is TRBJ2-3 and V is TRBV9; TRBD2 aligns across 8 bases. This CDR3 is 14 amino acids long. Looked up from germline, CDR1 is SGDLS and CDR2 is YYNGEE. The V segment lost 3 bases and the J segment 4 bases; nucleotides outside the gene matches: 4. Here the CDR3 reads CASSASGGADTQYF. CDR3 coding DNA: TGTGCCAGCAGCGCCAGCGGGGGAGCAGATACGCAGTATTTT.

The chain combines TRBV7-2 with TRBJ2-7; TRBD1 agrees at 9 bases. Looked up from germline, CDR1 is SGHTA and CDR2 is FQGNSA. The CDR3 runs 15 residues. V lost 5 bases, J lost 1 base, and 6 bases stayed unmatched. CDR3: CASSLTGTGSYEQYF. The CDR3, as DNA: TGTGCCAGCAGCCTAACCGGGACAGGGTCCTACGAGCAGTACTTC.

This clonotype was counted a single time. The DNA of the CDR3 is TGTGCCAGCAGCGGGAGGGGCGCGAGGCCCTACGAGCAGTACTTC. Translation gives CASSGRGARPYEQYF. The chain carries TRBV14 and TRBJ2-7; 7 bases align to TRBD2. Germline loops: CDR1 SGHDN, CDR2 FVKESK. CDR3 length: 15 residues. V dropped 5 bases and J dropped 2; count of bases not matched to a gene: 9. The whole variable domain, filled in from reference TRBV14 and TRBJ2-7, reads EAGVTQFPSHSVIEKGQTVTLRCDPISGHDNLYWYRRVMGKEIKFLLHFVKESKQDESGMPNNRFLAERTGGTYSTLKVQPAELEDSGVYFCASSGRGARPYEQYFGPGTRLTVT.

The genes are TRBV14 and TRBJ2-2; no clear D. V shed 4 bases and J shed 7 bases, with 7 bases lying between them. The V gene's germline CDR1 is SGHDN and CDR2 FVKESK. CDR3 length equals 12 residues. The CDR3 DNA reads TGTGCCAGCAGCCCATCAATCGGGGAGCTGTTTTTT. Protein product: CASSPSIGELFF.

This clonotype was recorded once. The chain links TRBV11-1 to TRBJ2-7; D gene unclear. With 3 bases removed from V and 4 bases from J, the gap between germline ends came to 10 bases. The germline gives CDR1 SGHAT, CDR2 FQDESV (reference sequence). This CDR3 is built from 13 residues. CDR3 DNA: TGTGCCAGCAGCTTTCCAGGTCCTTACGAGCAGTACTTC. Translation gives CASSFPGPYEQYF. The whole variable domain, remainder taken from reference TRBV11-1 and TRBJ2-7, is EAEVAQSPRYKITEKSQAVAFWCDPISGHATLYWYRQILGQGPELLVQFQDESVVDDSQLPKDRFSAERLKGVDSTLKIQPAELGDSAMYLCASSFPGPYEQYFGPGTRLTVT.

The CDR3: CASSEGGTGRNTQYF. DNA of the CDR3: TGTGCCAGCAGTGAGGGGGGGACAGGGAGGAATACGCAGTATTTT. The chain recombines TRBV25-1 with TRBJ2-3; TRBD1 matches at 9 bases. The CDR3 covers 15 residues. CDR1 and CDR2 from the germline V gene are MGHDK and SYGVNS. With V trimmed by 3 bases and J by 7 bases, 8 bases remained unmatched.

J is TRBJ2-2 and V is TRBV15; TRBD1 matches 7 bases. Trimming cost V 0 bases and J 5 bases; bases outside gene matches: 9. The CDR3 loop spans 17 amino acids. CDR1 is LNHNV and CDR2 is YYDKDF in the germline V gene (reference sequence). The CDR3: CATSRDPPQGRTGELFF. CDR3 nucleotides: TGTGCCACCAGCAGAGACCCTCCACAGGGGAGAACCGGGGAGCTGTTTTTT.

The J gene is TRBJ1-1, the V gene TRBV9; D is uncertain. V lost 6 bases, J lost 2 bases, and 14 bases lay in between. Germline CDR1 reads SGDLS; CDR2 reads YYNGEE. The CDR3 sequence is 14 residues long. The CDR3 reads CASTPRGGNTEAFF. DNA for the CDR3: TGTGCCAGCACCCCTAGAGGAGGTAACACTGAAGCTTTCTTT.

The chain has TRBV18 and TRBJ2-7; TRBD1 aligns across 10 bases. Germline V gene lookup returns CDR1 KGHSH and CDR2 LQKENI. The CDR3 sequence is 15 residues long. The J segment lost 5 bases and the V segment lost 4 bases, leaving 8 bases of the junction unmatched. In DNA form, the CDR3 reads TGTGCCAGCTCACTTCCCGGGACAGGGGCAAACGAGCAGTACTTC. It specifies CASSLPGTGANEQYF.